The present entry profiles one T cell receptor beta chain with its context. The entry originates in a study of CD8 T cells in Susac syndrome. After extraction with the RNeasy kit, about 0.45 to 1 ug of the RNA was reverse transcribed using random hexamers. Via MiXCR, TCRdb re-called the immunoSEQ multiplex PCR reads, giving one row per CDR3 protein. The table records over 350,000 distinct CDR3 sequences, approximately 85% of them present only once. Negative isolation was used for CD8+ and CD4+ T cells, and FACS enrichment was applied to TEMRA cells. This CDR3 has 13 residues. With 3 bases removed from V and 1 base from J, the gap between germline ends came to 5 bases. The germline gives CDR1 SGHDN, CDR2 FVKESK.

The specimen was CD8+ T cells from PBMCs. The sequence was collected from a human donor with multiple sclerosis. The V call is TRBV14, the J call TRBJ2-3; D remains ambiguous. CDR3 sequence: CASSQLGTDTQYF. In nucleotides, the CDR3 is TGTGCCAGCAGCCAGTTAGGCACAGATACGCAGTATTTT. Combining the CDR3 with reference TRBV14 and TRBJ2-3 gives the whole variable domain EAGVTQFPSHSVIEKGQTVTLRCDPISGHDNLYWYRRVMGKEIKFLLHFVKESKQDESGMPNNRFLAERTGGTYSTLKVQPAELEDSGVYFCASSQLGTDTQYFGPGTRLTVL.